In this sample, the clone carrying this TCR beta chain turned up many times. A single record per CDR3 protein comes from TCRdb applying MiXCR to the 5' RACE reads. The sample yields some 250,000 distinct CDR3 sequences, 3.6% seen once. These data belong to a study of T cells after yellow fever vaccination. The CDR3 is 15 residues long. Trimming removed 0 bases at V and 6 bases at J, with 17 bases between. Germline CDR1 reads DFQATT; CDR2 reads SNEGSKA (reference sequence). This sample comprised PBMCs, obtained 15 days after the yellow fever booster vaccination. The chain carries TRBV20-1 and TRBJ1-1; no reliable D call. The TCR was taken from a young man who received the YFV17D yellow fever vaccine. The CDR3: CSARDLGYGWAEAFF. The CDR3 bases are TGCAGTGCTAGAGATCTGGGTTACGGATGGGCTGAAGCTTTCTTT.